This T cell receptor (beta chain) was sequenced for a study of Ad26.COV2.S vaccination and SARS-CoV-2 variants (dated by TCRdb to 2020 to 2023). Describing the broader study: Vaccine-arm donors were drawn from COV1001, a multicentre, randomized, double-blind, placebo-controlled phase I-IIa trial of Ad26.COV2.S in healthy adults. The specificity and breadth of SARS-CoV-2-reactive T cell receptors after Ad26.COV2.S vaccination were assessed by TCRbeta repertoire sequencing. Trial participants were randomized into five groups of five, in which low-dose or high-dose Ad26.COV2.S was given once or twice, or placebo was given on both occasions. The TCR-sequenced set comprised approximately 32 samples: some 19 Ad26.COV2.S vaccine recipients, 5 placebo recipients and 8 SARS-CoV-2 convalescent individuals. Dosing of Ad26.COV2.S was intramuscular, at either 5x10^10 or 1x10^11 viral particles, delivered as one shot or as two shots spaced 56 days apart. Blinding of investigators to trial group allocation was maintained during experiments and outcome assessment. Overall results and qualifications from the work: The study was not powered for comparison of responses between vaccine doses or regimens. Vaccine and placebo recipients had comparable non-spike TCR breadth, which fits with the vaccine containing only spike. Higher spike-specific TCR breadth was observed in Ad26.COV2.S recipients than in placebo recipients (P = 0.0014). After vaccination, spike-specific CD8+ and CD4+ T cell responses were reported to show substantial breadth. It was noted by the authors that total T cell responses may have been underestimated by the TCR breadth and depth analyses.

Worth noting for this clone: No cognate antigen has been identified for it. No much larger clone exists at a distance of one base, and base qualities are not known.

Explained via the paper, the treatment or condition label denotes: some 19 received Ad26.COV2.S at low or high dose, single or two shots; several received placebo; per-sample allocation not given. For vaccine and placebo recipients, the sequenced repertoires came from samples collected on day 63 after the first injection. Cohort 1b enrolled about two dozen adults aged 18-55 years at a single site in Boston, USA, between 29 July and 7 August 2020. Ad26.COV2.S was a replication-incompetent adenovirus type 26 vector that expressed a prefusion-stabilized SARS-CoV-2 spike protein derived from the original Wuhan strain. In the germline V gene, CDR1 corresponds to SGHAT and CDR2 to FQNNGV. V is cut by 2 bases and J by 4 bases, and the space between the germline ends is 13 bases. Inclusive of the bounding cysteine and phenylalanine, the CDR3 is 15 residues long. Only CDR3 DNA remains: 45 bases, in frame from the first base.

TCRbeta CDR3 regions were sequenced with the immunoSEQ Assay. After extraction, genomic DNA underwent amplification by bias-controlled multiplex PCR, followed by high-throughput sequencing. Per the authors' processing: Collapsing and filtering of sequences were performed to quantify the absolute abundance of each unique TCRbeta CDR3 region. T cell fraction was estimated by normalizing TCRbeta template counts to usable DNA, which was measured by amplifying reference genes present in all nucleated cells. Repertoire TCRs were annotated as SARS-CoV-2-specific when V gene, CDR3 amino acid sequence and J gene were exactly matched to a known reactive TCR set. MIRA supplied the reference SARS-CoV-2 TCR set, which was filtered for enrichment in COVID-19-positive ImmuneCODE repertoires so that public or cross-reactive TCRs were removed. Using the MIRA antigens, annotated TCRs were further analysed by specific ORF or by position within an ORF. Breadth was defined as the number of annotated unique rearrangements divided by the total number of unique productive rearrangements, and depth was defined as the summed frequency of the annotated unique rearrangements. Two-sided Wilcoxon rank-sum tests were applied when comparing TCR breadth between groups. Drawn from immuneACCESS, this table holds only the in-frame rearrangements with V and J called that TCRdb kept. Clones are partly lost; checked studies trace under half to an unresolved V gene and leave the rest unexplained. D and trimming come from the DNA, and the V and J calls and clone size come from that table. The sample table shows about 400,000 clones, and around 92% are seen once. The ten largest clones take up approximately 1.7% of the sample.

This TCR was sampled from a person aged 18-60 years who received the Ad26.COV2.S COVID-19 vaccine or a placebo. The starting material was peripheral blood, obtained in a trial of Ad26.COV2.S vaccine versus placebo. The V and J segments used are TRBV11-2 and TRBJ2-3; confidence is insufficient to name the D gene. The nucleotides are TGTGCCAGCAGCTTAAGGCACTACATAGCAGATACGCAGTATTTT. Protein translation: CASSLRHYIADTQYF. Where the CDR3 stops, the reference TRBV11-2 and TRBJ2-3 genes take over; the full variable domain is EAGVAQSPRYKIIEKRQSVAFWCNPISGHATLYWYQQILGQGPKLLIQFQNNGVVDDSQLPKDRFSAERLKGVDSTLKIQPAKLEDSAVYLCASSLRHYIADTQYFGPGTRLTVL.